This passage covers 32 T cell receptor beta chains from one sample sequenced in a study of T cell changes during pregnancy in multiple sclerosis. The table came from immunoSEQ multiplex PCR; TCRdb's copy has only in-frame clones and leaves some out. The sample lists about 40,000 clones, around 94% occurring once. This specimen was peripheral blood, taken in the third trimester of pregnancy. The origin of the receptors is a female donor with multiple sclerosis, enrolled in a pregnancy study.

The V gene is TRBV5-4, the J gene TRBJ1-6; unclear D gene. Per germline, CDR1 SGHNT and CDR2 YYREEE (reference sequence). CDR3 length: 14 amino acids. V gave up 0 bases and J gave up 11 bases, with 12 bases separating them. The CDR3 here is CASSLERGGTPLHF. In nucleotides, the CDR3 is TGTGCCAGCAGCTTGGAACGGGGAGGGACACCCCTCCACTTT.

The V and J genes are TRBV2 and TRBJ2-1; 11 bases are shared with TRBD2. CDR3 length: 18 amino acids. The V gene end was trimmed by 0 bases and the J gene end by 6 bases; junction bases not matched to a gene: 10. From germline, CDR1 is SNHLY and CDR2 FYNNEI. Here the CDR3 reads CASSEAGTSGRDINEQFF. The CDR3 DNA reads as TGTGCCAGCAGTGAAGCTGGCACTAGCGGGAGAGATATCAATGAGCAGTTCTTC.

V gene TRBV11-3 combines with J gene TRBJ1-2, with D perhaps TRBD1 (6 bases). The length of the CDR3 is 17 residues. Trimming took off 3 bases at V and 3 bases at J, with 20 bases between the two ends. Germline CDR1 reads SGHNT; CDR2 reads YENEEA. The CDR3 coding sequence is TGTGCCAGCAGCTTTCGGGTACGATTACAGGGCGACTATGGCTACACCTTC. Its protein product is CASSFRVRLQGDYGYTF.

V usage is TRBV4-1 and J usage is TRBJ2-3, with D perhaps TRBD1 (5 bases). The V end was cut by 0 bases, the J end by 1 base, with 8 bases between. This CDR3 has 15 residues. The germline CDR1 and CDR2 sequences are MGHRA and YSYEKL. The CDR3 sequence is CASSQDLQGTDTQYF. As DNA, the CDR3 is TGCGCCAGCAGCCAAGATCTACAGGGCACAGATACGCAGTATTTT.

The rearrangement uses TRBV19 and TRBJ1-2; tentative D call: TRBD1 (5 bases). V lost 3 bases, J lost 8 bases, and 10 bases lay in between. CDR3 size: 12 residues. Germline V lookup: CDR1 LNHDA, CDR2 SQIVND (reference sequence). This chain's CDR3 is CASSIQGGGYTF. The CDR3 DNA reads TGTGCCAGTAGTATCCAGGGCGGCGGCTACACCTTC.

The chain couples TRBV2 to TRBJ2-5; perhaps TRBD1 as D (6 bases). The CDR3 sequence is 14 residues long. Trimming took off 5 bases at V and 1 base at J, with 11 bases between the two ends. Germline CDR1 SNHLY, CDR2 FYNNEI. For the CDR3, the DNA is TGTGCCAGCAGTTATGGACAGATCCAAGAGACCCAGTACTTC. Translation gives CASSYGQIQETQYF.

J is TRBJ2-1 and V is TRBV14; 10 nucleotides match TRBD1. J lost 8 bases, V lost 1 base, and 5 bases had no gene match. This CDR3 is 15 amino acids long. Germline assignment: CDR1 SGHDN and CDR2 FVKESK. Here the CDR3 DNA reads TGTGCCAGCAGCCAAGGACAGGGGGCTTTTTATGAGCAGTTCTTC. This codes for CASSQGQGAFYEQFF.

This chain's CDR3 is CASSLGGTGTGLHEQYF. The CDR3 DNA reads as TGCGCCAGCAGCTTGGGGGGTACCGGGACAGGGCTCCACGAGCAGTACTTC. This chain connects TRBV5-1 to TRBJ2-7; 9 positions agree with TRBD1. CDR3 length: 17 amino acids. CDR1 SGHRS and CDR2 YFSETQ come from the germline V gene. With 0 bases clipped from V and 5 bases from J, the junction kept 12 bases outside the gene matches.

This rearrangement joins TRBV7-9 to TRBJ1-1, with a possible D match to TRBD1 (6 bases). The CDR3 has 15 amino acids. In germline, CDR1 is SEHNR, CDR2 FQNEAQ (reference sequence). The germline V and J ends were trimmed by 0 bases and 6 bases, with 14 bases remaining between them. The CDR3 loop is CASSLADRPGPEAFF. The CDR3 coding sequence is TGTGCCAGCAGCTTAGCTGACAGGCCGGGGCCTGAAGCTTTCTTT.

The gene calls are TRBV6-5 and TRBJ2-1; D is possibly TRBD2 (6 bases). The CDR3 contains 16 residues. Germline CDR1 is MNHEY and CDR2 is SVGAGI. V was shortened by 4 bases and J by 8 bases, with 21 bases between the two germline ends. CDR3 nucleotide sequence: TGTGCCAGCAGTTTCTCCACCGAGACTAGTAAGCATGAGCAGTTCTTC. Encoded protein: CASSFSTETSKHEQFF.

The count of this clone is one. The chain joins TRBV27 to TRBJ2-2; no firm D call. V lost 4 bases, J lost 5 bases, and 8 bases lay in between. This CDR3 spans 13 amino acids. From germline, CDR1 is MNHEY and CDR2 SMNVEV (reference sequence). As DNA, the CDR3 is TGTGCCAGCAGTTCGCGATGGACCGGGGAGCTGTTTTTT. Translating it yields CASSSRWTGELFF.

Worth noting for this clone: The junction does not match germline at one end; this may be a read error. The genes are TRBV7-7 and TRBJ2-1; 8 bases match TRBD1. Germline assignment: CDR1 SSHAT and CDR2 FNYEAQ (reference sequence). The CDR3 consists of 13 residues. The CDR3 nucleotides are TGTGCTAGCAGCCGGGACAGGTACAATGAGCAGTTCTTC. The encoded protein is CASSRDRYNEQFF. The full variable domain, its missing parts supplied by reference TRBV7-7 and TRBJ2-1, is GAGVSQSPRYKVTKRGQDVTLRCDPISSHATLYWYQQALGQGPEFLTYFNYEAQPDKSGLPSDRFSAERPEGSISTLTIQRTEQRDSAMYRCASSRDRYNEQFFGPGTRLTVL.

This chain uses TRBV2 with TRBJ2-2; 9 nucleotides agree with TRBD2. This CDR3 has 15 amino acids. Germline V lookup: CDR1 SNHLY, CDR2 FYNNEI. V shed 4 bases and J 5 bases; nucleotides not matched to a gene: 5. The CDR3 is CASSGLAALTGELFF. CDR3 bases: TGTGCCAGCAGTGGACTAGCGGCTTTAACCGGGGAGCTGTTTTTT. Complete variable domain (other parts from reference TRBV2 and TRBJ2-2): EPEVTQTPSHQVTQMGQEVILRCVPISNHLYFYWYRQILGQKVEFLVSFYNNEISEKSEIFDDQFSVERPDGSNFTLKIRSTKLEDSAMYFCASSGLAALTGELFFGEGSRLTVL.

The V and J genes are TRBV6-1 and TRBJ2-2, with 9 nucleotides matching TRBD2. The germline gives CDR1 MNHNS, CDR2 SASEGT. V gave up 8 bases and J gave up 6 bases; unmatched junction bases: 7. The CDR3 contains 14 residues. For the CDR3, the DNA is TGTGCCAGCGAAAGCGGGGGGTCGGCCGGGGAGCTGTTTTTT. Residues: CASESGGSAGELFF.

The V and J genes are TRBV28 and TRBJ1-2; D perhaps matches TRBD1 (5 bases). V was shortened by 6 bases and J by 4 bases, with 15 bases between the two germline ends. This CDR3 has 14 residues. In germline, CDR1 is MDHEN, CDR2 SYDVKM. The CDR3 loop is CASREAGGGYGYTF. The CDR3 bases are TGTGCCAGCAGAGAAGCGGGGGGGGGCTATGGCTACACCTTC.

This clone was detected once. CDR3 protein: CASSHGTGGAENEQFF. The CDR3 nucleotides are TGCGCCAGCAGCCATGGTACCGGGGGGGCGGAGAATGAGCAGTTCTTC. The V and J genes are TRBV4-3 and TRBJ2-1; 8 bases match TRBD2. From germline, CDR1 is LGHNA and CDR2 YSLEER. The CDR3 runs to 16 residues. V gave up 3 bases and J gave up 7 bases; unmatched junction bases: 11.

This clone was observed once. V usage is TRBV28 and J usage is TRBJ2-1; D gene ambiguous. Germline loops: CDR1 MDHEN, CDR2 SYDVKM. The V end was cut by 3 bases, the J end by 6 bases, with 9 bases between. The CDR3 loop spans 13 amino acids. The CDR3 sequence: CASSFLASNEQFF. The CDR3, as DNA: TGTGCCAGCAGTTTTTTGGCCTCCAATGAGCAGTTCTTC.

This chain links TRBV30 with TRBJ2-3; D call uncertain. With 2 bases removed from V and 2 bases from J, the gap between germline ends came to 11 bases. Germline V gene data show CDR1 as GTSNPN and CDR2 as SVGIG (reference sequence). The CDR3 has 14 residues. CDR3 bases: TGTGCCTGGAGTCGTAGAAAAAACACAGATACGCAGTATTTT. It codes for CAWSRRKNTDTQYF. Using reference TRBV30 and TRBJ2-3 for the parts outside the CDR3, the full variable domain is SQTIHQWPATLVQPVGSPLSLECTVEGTSNPNLYWYRQAAGRGLQLLFYSVGIGQISSEVPQNLSASRPQDRQFILSSKKLLLSDSGFYLCAWSRRKNTDTQYFGPGTRLTVL.

J is TRBJ2-7 and V is TRBV6-6, with a possible D match to TRBD1 (6 bases). This CDR3 has 13 amino acids. The V gene lost 2 bases and the J gene lost 3 bases, with 8 bases spanning the gap. Per germline, CDR1 MNHNY and CDR2 SVGAGI (reference sequence). CDR3 amino acids: CASSYGQSYEQYF. The CDR3 DNA sequence: TGTGCCAGCAGTTACGGACAGAGCTACGAGCAGTACTTC.

The genes are TRBV28 and TRBJ1-6, with 10 bases matching TRBD1. Trimming at V came to 3 bases and at J to 9 bases, leaving 5 bases not matched to a gene. CDR3 length equals 15 residues. Germline V gene lookup returns CDR1 MDHEN and CDR2 SYDVKM. The CDR3 region is CASSFIGTGVSPLHF. For the CDR3, the DNA is TGTGCCAGCAGTTTTATTGGGACAGGGGTTTCACCCCTCCACTTT. Looking up the rest from reference TRBV28 and TRBJ1-6 gives the full variable domain: DVKVTQSSRYLVKRTGEKVFLECVQDMDHENMFWYRQDPGLGLRLIYFSYDVKMKEKGDIPEGYSVSREKKERFSLILESASTNQTSMYLCASSFIGTGVSPLHFGNGTRLTVT.

The CDR3 DNA sequence: TGTGCCAGCAGTTTTTGGCGGGGGGTCACAGATACGCAGTATTTT. Encoded protein: CASSFWRGVTDTQYF. The chain is built from TRBV28 and TRBJ2-3; 8 nucleotides match TRBD2. The CDR3 length is 15 residues. Germline V gene lookup returns CDR1 MDHEN and CDR2 SYDVKM. Trimming took 3 bases from V and 2 from J; bases not matched to a gene: 4.

The gene calls are TRBV7-9 and TRBJ2-7; D gene unclear. The CDR3 has 13 amino acids. Germline V gene sequence: CDR1 SEHNR, CDR2 FQNEAQ (reference sequence). V lost 0 bases and J lost 5, with 8 bases in between. The CDR3 loop is CASSLAPANEQYF. CDR3 in DNA: TGTGCCAGCAGCTTAGCGCCAGCGAACGAGCAGTACTTC.

This chain joins TRBV6-1 and TRBJ2-5; 10 bases map to TRBD1. Germline trimming cut 1 base from V and 2 bases from J; bases unmatched to any gene: 4. This CDR3 has 16 amino acids. Looked up from germline, CDR1 is MNHNS and CDR2 is SASEGT. CDR3 bases: TGTGCCAGCAGTGAAGTCCCGGGACAGGGGCAAGAGACCCAGTACTTC. Its translation: CASSEVPGQGQETQYF.

J is TRBJ1-4 and V is TRBV27, with D possibly being TRBD1 (5 bases). In germline, CDR1 is MNHEY, CDR2 SMNVEV (reference sequence). Trimming removed 5 bases at V and 5 bases at J, with 18 bases between. This CDR3 has 16 amino acids. DNA for the CDR3: TGTGCCAGCAGTGTGGGGGGTGGCAGGAGGAATGAAAAACTGTTTTTT. It codes for CASSVGGGRRNEKLFF. The whole variable domain, filled in from reference TRBV27 and TRBJ1-4, reads EAQVTQNPRYLITVTGKKLTVTCSQNMNHEYMSWYRQDPGLGLRQIYYSMNVEVTDKGDVPEGYKVSRKEKRNFPLILESPSPNQTSLYFCASSVGGGRRNEKLFFGSGTQLSVL.

V and J are TRBV19 and TRBJ2-6; D possibly corresponds to TRBD2 (5 bases). Germline V gene data show CDR1 as LNHDA and CDR2 as SQIVND (reference sequence). This CDR3 comprises 15 residues. V lost 6 bases and J 4 bases, leaving 13 bases between the germline ends. For the CDR3, the DNA is TGTGCCAGTAGCCCAAACCCGGGGGGGGCCAACGTCCTGACTTTC. The encoded protein is CASSPNPGGANVLTF.

This chain links TRBV6-5 with TRBJ2-2; D remains unclear. Germline V lookup: CDR1 MNHEY, CDR2 SVGAGI. This CDR3 region has 10 residues. V lost 8 bases and J lost 8, with 6 bases in between. The CDR3 nucleotides are TGTGCCAGCGGCCGAGGGGAGCTGTTTTTT. Protein sequence: CASGRGELFF.

The chain recombines TRBV5-7 with TRBJ1-4, with 10 bases identical to TRBD1. TRBV5-7 is assigned to the ORF class and has an uncertain function. V dropped 0 bases and J dropped 3; count of bases not matched to a gene: 5. This CDR3 is built from 17 residues. CDR3 protein: CASSLAGTGVPNEKLFF. The CDR3 bases are TGTGCCAGCAGCTTGGCCGGGACAGGGGTACCTAATGAAAAACTGTTTTTT.

This clone is categorized as medium-sized (0.01 to 0.1%). V and J are TRBV6-4 and TRBJ1-6; the D gene is possibly TRBD1 (5 bases). The germline V gene encodes CDR1 MRHNA and CDR2 SNTAGT. The CDR3 extends over 15 amino acids. V gave up 5 bases and J gave up 9 bases, with 17 bases separating them. The CDR3 coding sequence is TGTGCCAGCAGTCCGACGGGGGGAGAGAGTTCACCCCTCCACTTT. Protein product: CASSPTGGESSPLHF.

The CDR3, as DNA: TGTGCTAGTGGTTTGGTACCCAATTCGGGGGGTGAGACCCAGTACTTC. This sequence encodes CASGLVPNSGGETQYF. The V gene is TRBV12-5, the J gene TRBJ2-5; 7 bases agree with TRBD2. In germline, CDR1 is LGHNT, CDR2 FRNRAP. This CDR3 region has 16 residues. V was clipped by 0 bases and J by 5 bases; unmatched bases: 9.

The chain recombines TRBV7-8 with TRBJ2-7; 7 nucleotides match TRBD1. The germline gives CDR1 SGHVS, CDR2 FQNEAQ. The CDR3 length is 15 residues. The J segment lost 0 bases and the V segment lost 1 base, leaving 3 bases of the junction unmatched. The CDR3 region is CASSLEGDSSYEQYF. The DNA of the CDR3 is TGTGCCAGCAGCTTAGAAGGGGACAGCTCCTACGAGCAGTACTTC. The variable domain in full, with the rest retrieved from reference TRBV7-8 and TRBJ2-7, is GAGVSQSPRYKVAKRGQDVALRCDPISGHVSLFWYQQALGQGPEFLTYFQNEAQLDKSGLPSDRFFAERPEGSVSTLKIQRTQQEDSAVYLCASSLEGDSSYEQYFGPGTRLTVT.

J is TRBJ1-1 and V is TRBV14; 8 bases align to TRBD1. The CDR3 extends over 16 amino acids. In germline, CDR1 is SGHDN, CDR2 FVKESK. V gave up 2 bases and J gave up 3 bases; unmatched junction bases: 8. DNA for the CDR3: TGTGCCAGCAGCCAATTAGGTGAGACAGGGGACACTGAAGCTTTCTTT. This gives the protein CASSQLGETGDTEAFF. Looking up the rest from reference TRBV14 and TRBJ1-1 gives the full variable domain: EAGVTQFPSHSVIEKGQTVTLRCDPISGHDNLYWYRRVMGKEIKFLLHFVKESKQDESGMPNNRFLAERTGGTYSTLKVQPAELEDSGVYFCASSQLGETGDTEAFFGQGTRLTVV.

The chain combines TRBV9 with TRBJ1-5; a possible D gene is TRBD1 (6 bases). Trimming removed 3 bases at V and 7 bases at J, with 14 bases between. The CDR3 consists of 14 residues. In germline, CDR1 is SGDLS, CDR2 YYNGEE. The CDR3 sequence is CASSGMGAGQPQHF. The CDR3 DNA sequence: TGTGCCAGCAGCGGAATGGGGGCAGGCCAGCCCCAGCATTTT.